This T cell receptor (beta chain) was recorded in a study of OX40 agonist ivuxolimab in advanced cancers. Study summary: Ivuxolimab is a fully human IgG2 antibody that activates OX40 (CD134). Enrollees could have had prior anti-PD-1, anti-PD-L1 or anti-CTLA-4 therapy, which about 42% had received. Partial responses were recorded for three patients, including one with hepatocellular carcinoma and two with cutaneous melanoma. Study results and limitations: Researchers report that CD8+ T cells had, on average, more expanded clones than CD4+.

CDR3 length: 15 amino acids. V trimming: 5 bases; J trimming: 7 bases; junction bases outside the gene matches: 7. The germline V gene encodes CDR1 MDHEN and CDR2 SYDVKM. Measured with immunoSEQ multiplex PCR; TCRdb has only the in-frame clones, and not every one. Counted here are fewer than 75,000 clones, 80% occurring once; the ten biggest clones make up around 8.2%. Comments on this clone: Its antigen is unknown.

This sequence joins TRBV28 and TRBJ2-1; 11 nucleotides align to TRBD2. This specimen consisted of CD4+ or CD8+ T cells sorted from blood, obtained in a trial of the OX40 agonist ivuxolimab. This TCR was sampled from an adult with an advanced solid tumor such as melanoma, head and neck, liver or kidney cancer. CDR3 in amino acids: CASSALAGGRNEQFF. CDR3 DNA sequence: TGTGCCAGCAGTGCCTTAGCGGGGGGGCGGAATGAGCAGTTCTTC.